This T cell receptor beta chain came from a study of T cells in Graves' hyperthyroidism and ophthalmopathy. General study results and limits: Ophthalmopathy cases were set apart from stable hyperthyroidism by a 13 V-J model.

The CDR3 runs 14 residues. With V trimmed by 5 bases and J by 3 bases, 4 bases remained unmatched. Looked up from germline, CDR1 is MNHNS and CDR2 is SASEGT. Patients were excluded because of uncontrolled infection, other autoimmune disease, pregnancy or lactation. Diagnosing involved the use of clinical symptoms, serum thyroxine and TRAb, thyroid ultrasound and orbital computed tomography. This clonotype was counted at least ten times. The target antigen is unknown. Amplification of TCR beta CDR3 regions was performed using RNA transcripts as template. HTBI primers were used for first-round RT-PCR of the TCR CDR3. Via MiXCR, TCRdb re-called the multiplex PCR reads, giving one row per CDR3 protein. The sample yields 200,000 to 250,000 distinct CDR3 sequences, 16% seen once.

V and J are TRBV6-1 and TRBJ2-4; TRBD2 matches 7 bases. The sample consisted of blood. The clonotype was recovered from a woman aged 18-30 years with Graves' ophthalmopathy. In DNA form, the CDR3 reads TGTGCCAGCAGTATCCGGGACTACAAAAACATTCAGTACTTC. Translation: CASSIRDYKNIQYF.